This T cell receptor beta chain was recovered during a study of cytotoxic CD8 clonotypes in ibrutinib-treated CLL. Study-level information: Across the patients, about a dozen were relapsed/refractory, around 16 treatment-naive and 17 to 18 IGHV unmutated. The authors obtained response samples at a median of around 12 months of treatment, range 6 to 36. Study findings and constraints: Sampling times (in sustained-remission versus progressing patients) were not the same. Public clonotypes, rarely seen, contracted or held steady on treatment.

Germline CDR1 and CDR2: SGHDT and YYEEEE. V shed 4 bases and J 3 bases; nucleotides not matched to a gene: 8. The CDR3 is made up of 17 amino acids. Sequenced by immunoSEQ multiplex PCR; TCRdb stores in-frame clones only, minus some. The repertoire holds about 40,000 clones, with 55% to 75% as singletons. Concerning this clone: Antigen: not known.

This rearrangement joins TRBV5-6 to TRBJ2-5; 14 bases are a match to TRBD2. The starting material was PBMCs, obtained at disease progression, from a patient treated with ibrutinib. The receptor was isolated from a human donor with chronic lymphocytic leukemia. This CDR3 is CASSPPGTSGSKETQYF. CDR3 DNA sequence: TGTGCCAGCAGCCCACCCGGGACTAGCGGGAGTAAAGAGACCCAGTACTTC.